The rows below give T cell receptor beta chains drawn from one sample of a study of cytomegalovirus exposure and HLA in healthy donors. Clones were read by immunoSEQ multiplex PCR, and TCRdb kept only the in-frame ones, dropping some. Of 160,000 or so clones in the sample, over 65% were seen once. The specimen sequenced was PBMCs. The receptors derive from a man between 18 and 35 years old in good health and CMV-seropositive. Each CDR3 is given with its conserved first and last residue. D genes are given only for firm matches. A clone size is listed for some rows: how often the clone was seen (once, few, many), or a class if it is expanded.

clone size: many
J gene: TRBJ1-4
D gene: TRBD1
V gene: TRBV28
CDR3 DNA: TGTGCCAGCGGGACCCGGACAGGGGGAAATGAAAAACTGTTTTTT
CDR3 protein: CASGTRTGGNEKLFF

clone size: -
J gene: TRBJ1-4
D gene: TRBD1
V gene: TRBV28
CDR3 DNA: TGTGCCAGCAGTCCAGGGGGTAGGGATGAAAAACTGTTTTTT
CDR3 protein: CASSPGGRDEKLFF

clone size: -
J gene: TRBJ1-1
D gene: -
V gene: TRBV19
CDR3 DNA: TGTGCCAGTAGTATAGGGTCCGCAGGCACTGAAGCTTTCTTT
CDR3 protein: CASSIGSAGTEAFF

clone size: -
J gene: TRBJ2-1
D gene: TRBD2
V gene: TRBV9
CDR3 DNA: TGTGCCAGCAGCGGACCTAGCGGGGGTTTAAGCTCCTACAATGAGCAGTTCTTC
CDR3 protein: CASSGPSGGLSSYNEQFF

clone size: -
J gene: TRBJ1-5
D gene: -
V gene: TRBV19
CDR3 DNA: TGTGCCAGTAGTATAGGGTTCCGGGGTGGACAGCCCCAGCATTTT
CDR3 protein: CASSIGFRGGQPQHF

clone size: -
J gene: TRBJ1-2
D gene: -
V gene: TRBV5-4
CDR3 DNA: TGTGCCAGCAGCCCTCGGGATCTGAACTATGGCTACACCTTC
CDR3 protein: CASSPRDLNYGYTF

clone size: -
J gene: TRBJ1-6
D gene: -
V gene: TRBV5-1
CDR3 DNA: TGCGCCAGCAGCTTGGTGGCAGGGTACTCCTATAATTCACCCCTCCACTTT
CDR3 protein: CASSLVAGYSYNSPLHF

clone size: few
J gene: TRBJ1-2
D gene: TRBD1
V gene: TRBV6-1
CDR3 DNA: TGTGCCAGCAGTGGCCAGACAGGGGGCTATGGCTACACCTTC
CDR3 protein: CASSGQTGGYGYTF

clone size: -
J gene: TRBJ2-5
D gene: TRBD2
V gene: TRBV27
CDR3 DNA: TGTGCCAGCAAGGAGGGGCGGGGCGGGAGAACCCAGTACTTC
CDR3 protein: CASKEGRGGRTQYF

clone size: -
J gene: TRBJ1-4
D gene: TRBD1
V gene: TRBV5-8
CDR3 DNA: TGTGCCAGCAGCTCGGGACAGGGGATAACTAATGAAAAACTGTTTTTT
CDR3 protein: CASSSGQGITNEKLFF

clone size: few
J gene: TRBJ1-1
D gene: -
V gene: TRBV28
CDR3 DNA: TGTGCCAGCACTCCCGGGGGTGGGAACACTGAAGCTTTCTTT
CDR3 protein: CASTPGGGNTEAFF

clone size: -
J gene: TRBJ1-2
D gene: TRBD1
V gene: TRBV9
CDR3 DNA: TGTGCCAGCAGCCTAGGACAGGGTGGTATCTATGGCTACACCTTC
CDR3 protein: CASSLGQGGIYGYTF

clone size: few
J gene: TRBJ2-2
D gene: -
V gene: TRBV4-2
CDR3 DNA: TGTGCCAGCAGCCAACTCGAGAAGAACACCGGGGAGCTGTTTTTT
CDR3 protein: CASSQLEKNTGELFF

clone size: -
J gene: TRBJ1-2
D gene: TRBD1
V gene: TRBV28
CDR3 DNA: TGTGCCAGCAGACGGGACAGGGTGGGTGGCTACACCTTC
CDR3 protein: CASRRDRVGGYTF

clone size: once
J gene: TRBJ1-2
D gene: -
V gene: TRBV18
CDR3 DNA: TGTGCCAGCTCACCGGGGCACAGCTATGGCTACACCTTC
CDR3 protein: CASSPGHSYGYTF

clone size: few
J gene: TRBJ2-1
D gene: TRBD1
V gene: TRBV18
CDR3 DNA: TGTGCCAGCTCACCACCAGCAGGGGGCACCTACAATGAGCAGTTCTTC
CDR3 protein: CASSPPAGGTYNEQFF

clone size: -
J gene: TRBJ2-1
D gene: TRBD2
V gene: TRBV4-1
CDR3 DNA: TGCGCCAGCAGCCAAGAAATAGCGGGAGTGGGCAATGAGCAGTTCTTC
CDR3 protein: CASSQEIAGVGNEQFF

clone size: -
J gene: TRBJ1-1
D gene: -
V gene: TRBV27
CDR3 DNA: TGTGCCAGCACCACAATAAGAGGGGGATCGGGAACCGATGAAGCTTTCTTT
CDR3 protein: CASTTIRGGSGTDEAFF

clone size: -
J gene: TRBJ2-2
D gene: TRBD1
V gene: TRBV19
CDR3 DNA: TGTGCCAGTAGTGTGGGACAGGCAAACACCGGGGAGCTGTTTTTT
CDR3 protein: CASSVGQANTGELFF

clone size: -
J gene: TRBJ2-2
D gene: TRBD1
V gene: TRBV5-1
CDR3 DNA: TGCGCCAGCAGCTTGGCATTCGGTCCCGGGACAGGTTTAACCGGGGAGCTGTTTTTT
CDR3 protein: CASSLAFGPGTGLTGELFF

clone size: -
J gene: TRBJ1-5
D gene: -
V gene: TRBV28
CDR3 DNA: TGTGCCAGCAGGGGCAGGGGTCAGCCCCAGCATTTT
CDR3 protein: CASRGRGQPQHF

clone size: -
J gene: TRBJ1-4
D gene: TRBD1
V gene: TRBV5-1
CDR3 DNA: TGCGCCAGCAGCGAACAGGGGATTATCAATGAAAAACTGTTTTTT
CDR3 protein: CASSEQGIINEKLFF

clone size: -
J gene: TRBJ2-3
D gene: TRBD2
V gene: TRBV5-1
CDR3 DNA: TGCGCCAGCAGCTTGGTGACTAGCGTCGGAGGAGATACGCAGTATTTT
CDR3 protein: CASSLVTSVGGDTQYF

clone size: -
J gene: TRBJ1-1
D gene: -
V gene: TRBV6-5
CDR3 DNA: TGTGCCAGCAGTTACTCTCAGGGAATGGCTGAAGCTTTCTTT
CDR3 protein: CASSYSQGMAEAFF

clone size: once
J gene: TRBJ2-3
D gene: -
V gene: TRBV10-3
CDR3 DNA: TGTGCCACCAGGGGGGCAGGGAGCACAGATACGCAGTATTTT
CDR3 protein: CATRGAGSTDTQYF

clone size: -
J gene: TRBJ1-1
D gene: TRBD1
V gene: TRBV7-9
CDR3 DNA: TGTGCCAGCAGCTTTACAGGGGGCACTGAAGCTTTCTTT
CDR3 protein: CASSFTGGTEAFF

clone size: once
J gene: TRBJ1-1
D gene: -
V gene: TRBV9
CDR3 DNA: TGTGCCAGCAGCGTAAGCGAAGGGGGCACTGAAGCTTTCTTT
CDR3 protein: CASSVSEGGTEAFF

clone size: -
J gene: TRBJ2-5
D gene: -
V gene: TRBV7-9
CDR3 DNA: TGTGCCAGCAGCTTGCCAGCGCGAGAGACCCAGTACTTC
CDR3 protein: CASSLPARETQYF

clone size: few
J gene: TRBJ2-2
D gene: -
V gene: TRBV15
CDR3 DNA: TGTGCCACCAGCAGAGAACGGGGGGCGACGACCGGGGAGCTGTTTTTT
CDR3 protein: CATSRERGATTGELFF

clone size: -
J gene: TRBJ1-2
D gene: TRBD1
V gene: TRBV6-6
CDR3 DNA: TGTGCCAGCATCCACGGGTCAGGGGGGAGGTATGGCTACACCTTC
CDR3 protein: CASIHGSGGRYGYTF

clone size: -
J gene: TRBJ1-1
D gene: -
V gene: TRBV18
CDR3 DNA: TGTGCCAGCTCACCCCAAATGAGCACTGAAGCTTTCTTT
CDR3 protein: CASSPQMSTEAFF

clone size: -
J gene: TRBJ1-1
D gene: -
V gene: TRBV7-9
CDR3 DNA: TGTGCCAGCAGCTTAGACCAGGTCGGCACTGAAGCTTTCTTT
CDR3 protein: CASSLDQVGTEAFF

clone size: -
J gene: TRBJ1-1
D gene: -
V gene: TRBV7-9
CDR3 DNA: TGTGCCAGCAGCCAGGTCGGTGACACTGAAGCTTTCTTT
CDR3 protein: CASSQVGDTEAFF

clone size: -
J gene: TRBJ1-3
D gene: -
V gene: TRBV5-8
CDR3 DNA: TGTGCCAGCAGCTTAAGACAGAATTTGCGAAACACCATATATTTT
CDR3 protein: CASSLRQNLRNTIYF

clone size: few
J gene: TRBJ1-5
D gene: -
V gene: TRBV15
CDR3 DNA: TGTGCCACCAGCAGACACCGGGAGGACAATCAGCCCCAGCATTTT
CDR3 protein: CATSRHREDNQPQHF